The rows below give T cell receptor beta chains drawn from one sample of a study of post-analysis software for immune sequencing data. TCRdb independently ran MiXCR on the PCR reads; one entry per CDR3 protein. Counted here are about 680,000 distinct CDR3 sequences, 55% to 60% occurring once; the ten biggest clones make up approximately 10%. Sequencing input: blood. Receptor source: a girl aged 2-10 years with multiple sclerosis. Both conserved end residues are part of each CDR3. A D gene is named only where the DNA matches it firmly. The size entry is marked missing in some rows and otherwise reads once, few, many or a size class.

CAWNLAGEGEAFF	TGTGCCTGGAATTTGGCAGGGGAAGGGGAAGCTTTCTTT	TRBV30	TRBJ1-1	-	-
CASSYSKAGGGIDTQYF	TGTGCCAGCAGTTACTCGAAGGCGGGGGGGGGTATAGATACGCAGTATTTT	TRBV6-6	TRBJ2-3	TRBD2	-
CASSYGGPIGSQPQHF	TGTGCCAGCAGTTACGGTGGGCCTATTGGGAGTCAGCCCCAGCATTTT	TRBV6-2/TRBV6-3	TRBJ1-5	-	-
CSVEPTGKENTGELFF	TGCAGCGTTGAACCAACGGGGAAGGAGAACACCGGGGAGCTGTTTTTT	TRBV29-1	TRBJ2-2	-	-
CASSLDQLAGLAKNIQYF	TGTGCCAGCAGCTTAGATCAACTAGCGGGGTTAGCCAAAAACATTCAGTACTTC	TRBV11-2	TRBJ2-4	TRBD2	few
CATSRGAAGSVGETQYF	TGTGCCACCAGCAGAGGGGCGGCGGGATCGGTTGGAGAGACCCAGTACTTC	TRBV15	TRBJ2-5	-	few
CASGAGAYEQYF	TGTGCCAGCGGGGCAGGGGCCTACGAGCAGTACTTC	TRBV6-1	TRBJ2-7	-	-
CASSVDRNEQFF	TGTGCCAGCAGCGTGGACAGAAATGAGCAGTTCTTC	TRBV7-9	TRBJ2-1	-	-
CASSLGRETQFF	TGTGCCAGCAGTTTAGGCCGGGAGACCCAGTTCTTC	TRBV12-3/TRBV12-4	TRBJ2-1	-	-
CSVSENEKLFF	TGCAGCGTATCAGAGAATGAAAAACTGTTTTTT	TRBV29-1	TRBJ1-4	-	few
CSARDAAGETQYF	TGCAGTGCTAGAGATGCCGCCGGAGAGACCCAGTACTTC	TRBV20-1	TRBJ2-5	-	few
CASRGTDSTYGYTF	TGTGCCAGCAGGGGGACCGACAGCACCTATGGCTACACCTTC	TRBV12-3/TRBV12-4	TRBJ1-2	-	-
CASSSGGNIYEQYF	TGTGCCAGCAGCTCTGGAGGTAACATCTACGAGCAGTACTTC	TRBV7-2	TRBJ2-7	-	-
CSARGTNLDQPQHF	TGCAGTGCTAGAGGTACAAATTTGGATCAGCCCCAGCATTTT	TRBV20-1	TRBJ1-5	-	-
CSPSPTGTNEQFF	TGCAGCCCAAGCCCGACAGGGACTAATGAGCAGTTCTTC	TRBV29-1	TRBJ2-1	-	few